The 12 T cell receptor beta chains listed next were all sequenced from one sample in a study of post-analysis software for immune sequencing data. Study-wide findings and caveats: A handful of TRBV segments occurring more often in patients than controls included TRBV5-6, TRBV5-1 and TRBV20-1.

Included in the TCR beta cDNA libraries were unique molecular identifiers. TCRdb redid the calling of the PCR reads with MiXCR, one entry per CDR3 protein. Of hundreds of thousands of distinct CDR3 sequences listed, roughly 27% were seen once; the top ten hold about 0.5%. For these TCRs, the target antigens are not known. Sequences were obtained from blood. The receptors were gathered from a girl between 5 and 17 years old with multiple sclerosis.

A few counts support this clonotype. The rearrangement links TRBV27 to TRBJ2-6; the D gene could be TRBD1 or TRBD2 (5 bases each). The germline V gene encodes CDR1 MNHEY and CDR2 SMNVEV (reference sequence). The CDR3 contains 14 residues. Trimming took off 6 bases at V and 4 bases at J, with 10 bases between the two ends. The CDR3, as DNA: TGTGCCAGCAGCCGTTGGGGGGGGGCCAACGTCCTGACTTTC. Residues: CASSRWGGANVLTF.

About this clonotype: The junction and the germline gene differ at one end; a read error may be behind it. Here the CDR3 reads CAGSLSTGPSNQPQHF. CDR3 coding DNA: TGTGCCGGCAGCTTGTCAACGGGACCCAGTAATCAGCCCCAGCATTTT. J is TRBJ1-5 and V is TRBV5-5, with a tentative D call TRBD1 (5 bases). From germline, CDR1 is SGHKS and CDR2 YYEKEE (reference sequence). The CDR3 has 16 residues.

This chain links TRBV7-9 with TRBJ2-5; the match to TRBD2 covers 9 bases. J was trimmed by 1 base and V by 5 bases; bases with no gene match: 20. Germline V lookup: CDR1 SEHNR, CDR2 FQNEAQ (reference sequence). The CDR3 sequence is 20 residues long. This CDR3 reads CASSPPPSRIAGETQETQYF. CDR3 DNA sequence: TGTGCCAGCAGCCCCCCCCCTTCGAGAATAGCGGGAGAGACCCAAGAGACCCAGTACTTC.

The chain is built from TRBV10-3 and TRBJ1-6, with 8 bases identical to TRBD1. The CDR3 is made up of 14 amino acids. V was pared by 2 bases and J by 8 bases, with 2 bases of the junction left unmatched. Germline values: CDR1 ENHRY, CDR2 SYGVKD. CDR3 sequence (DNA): TGTGCCATCAGTGAGGGGACAGGTTATTCACCCCTCCACTTT. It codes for CAISEGTGYSPLHF.

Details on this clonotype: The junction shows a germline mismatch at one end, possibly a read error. As DNA, the CDR3 is TGTGCCAGCAGCTTATCTTATATGGCGGCAAGATCCTATGACTACACCTTC. This translates into CASSLSYMAARSYDYTF. The chain joins TRBV11-2 to TRBJ1-2; the D is unclear. Germline V gene lookup returns CDR1 SGHAT and CDR2 FQNNGV. The CDR3 has 17 amino acids.

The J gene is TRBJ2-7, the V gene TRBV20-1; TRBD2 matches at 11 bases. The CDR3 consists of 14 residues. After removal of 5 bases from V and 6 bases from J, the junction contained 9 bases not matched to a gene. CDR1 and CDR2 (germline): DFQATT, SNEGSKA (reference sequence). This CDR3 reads CSAARLAGFGEQYF. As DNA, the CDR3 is TGCAGTGCTGCTCGACTAGCGGGATTTGGCGAGCAGTACTTC.

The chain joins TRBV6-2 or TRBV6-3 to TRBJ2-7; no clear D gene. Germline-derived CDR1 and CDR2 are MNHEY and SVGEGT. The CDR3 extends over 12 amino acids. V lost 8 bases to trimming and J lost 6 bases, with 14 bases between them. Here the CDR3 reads CASRTDLPEQYF. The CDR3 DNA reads TGTGCCAGCCGGACCGATCTCCCCGAGCAGTACTTC.

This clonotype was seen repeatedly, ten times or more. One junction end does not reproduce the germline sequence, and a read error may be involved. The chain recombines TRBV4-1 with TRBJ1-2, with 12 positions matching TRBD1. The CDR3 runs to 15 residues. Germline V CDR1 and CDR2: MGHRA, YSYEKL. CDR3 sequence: CASSPGQGADYGYTF. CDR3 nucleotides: TGTGCCAGCAGCCCGGGACAGGGGGCGGACTATGGCTACACCTTC.

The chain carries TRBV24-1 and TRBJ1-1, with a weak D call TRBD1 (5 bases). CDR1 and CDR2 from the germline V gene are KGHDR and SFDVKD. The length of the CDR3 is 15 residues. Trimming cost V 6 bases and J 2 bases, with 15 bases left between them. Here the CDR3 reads CATSPGRGRNTEAFF. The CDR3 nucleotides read TGTGCCACCAGTCCCGGGAGGGGTCGCAACACTGAAGCTTTCTTT.

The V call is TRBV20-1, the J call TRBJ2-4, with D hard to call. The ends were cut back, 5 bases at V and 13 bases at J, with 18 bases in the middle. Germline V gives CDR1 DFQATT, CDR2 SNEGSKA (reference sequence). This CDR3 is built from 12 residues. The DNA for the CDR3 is TGCAGTGCTGACATCCCCGGGCCTAAGCAGTACTTC. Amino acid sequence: CSADIPGPKQYF.

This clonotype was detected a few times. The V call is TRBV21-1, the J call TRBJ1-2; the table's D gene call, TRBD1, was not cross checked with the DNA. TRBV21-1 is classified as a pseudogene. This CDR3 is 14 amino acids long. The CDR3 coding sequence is TGTGCCAGCAGCAACAGGGGGCGGAACTATGGCTACACCTTC. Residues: CASSNRGRNYGYTF.

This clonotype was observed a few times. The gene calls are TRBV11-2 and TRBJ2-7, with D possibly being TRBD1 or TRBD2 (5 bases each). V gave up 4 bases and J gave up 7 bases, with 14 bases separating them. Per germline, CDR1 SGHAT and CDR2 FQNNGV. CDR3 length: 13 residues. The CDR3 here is CASSWGTTREQYF. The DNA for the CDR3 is TGTGCCAGCAGCTGGGGGACGACGCGGGAGCAGTACTTC.